This T cell receptor beta chain is drawn from a study of post-analysis software for immune sequencing data. About the research overall: Several disease courses (relapsing-remitting, secondary progressive and progressive-relapsing) of multiple sclerosis were included.

Comment on this clonotype: The antigen is unknown.

The TCR beta cDNA libraries carried unique molecular identifiers. Once 1 to 10 million T cells were used, approximately 470,000 cDNA molecules resulted. A single record per CDR3 protein comes from TCRdb applying MiXCR to the PCR reads. The table has around 700,000 distinct CDR3 sequences, around 64% seen once. Whole-study findings and limits: The study found TRBV5-6, TRBV5-1 and TRBV20-1 among roughly 5 TRBV segments more frequent in patients than controls. Strong same-batch co-clustering of samples appeared with F measure clustering.

The CDR3 sequence is 15 residues long. V gave up 8 bases and J gave up 4 bases; unmatched junction bases: 11. Looked up from germline, CDR1 is MNHEY and CDR2 is SVGAGI. The chain is built from TRBV6-5 and TRBJ2-1, with TRBD2 identical over 7 bases. The sequence was obtained from a girl aged 2-10 years with multiple sclerosis. The sample was blood. CDR3 loop: CASGSSGRAYNEQFF. CDR3 bases: TGTGCCAGCGGTTCATCAGGGAGGGCTTACAATGAGCAGTTCTTC.